This entry lists 21 T cell receptor beta chains sequenced from one sample in a study of regulatory T cells in long-lasting Graves disease. Libraries of TCR beta came from iRepertoire HTBI primers plus Arm-PCR of CDR3 regions. TCRdb itself ran the multiplex PCR reads through MiXCR, one entry per CDR3 protein. Altogether roughly 350,000 distinct CDR3 sequences are present, 15% to 20% being singletons, with the ten largest covering just over 20%. Time point in this sample: newly diagnosed GD, antithyroid drugs for less than 3 months. The TCR library was prepared using RNA isolated from PBMCs. These data were also reused for a study on T cells in Graves' hyperthyroidism and ophthalmopathy.

This specimen consisted of peripheral blood mononuclear cells (PBMCs), obtained at new diagnosis, from a patient treated with antithyroid drugs. Every receptor here comes from a young woman with Graves disease.

This clonotype was recorded at least ten times. The gene calls are TRBV5-5 and TRBJ2-7, with D maybe TRBD2 (6 bases). The CDR3 is made up of 16 amino acids. V was shortened by 0 bases and J by 2 bases, with 15 bases between the two germline ends. Germline CDR1 reads SGHKS; CDR2 reads YYEKEE (reference sequence). CDR3 in DNA: TGTGCCAGCAGCTTGGAGATTGGACTAAAAACCTACGAGCAGTACTTC. It translates to CASSLEIGLKTYEQYF.

This chain links TRBV5-1 with TRBJ1-1, with a weak D call TRBD1 (6 bases). V was shortened by 3 bases and J by 5 bases, with 20 bases between the two germline ends. The V gene's germline CDR1 is SGHRS and CDR2 YFSETQ. The CDR3 spans 16 residues. The CDR3 sequence: CASSSTDSRRRTEAFF. The DNA for the CDR3 is TGCGCCAGCAGCTCCACGGACAGCAGAAGAAGGACTGAAGCTTTCTTT.

This clonotype occurred many times. This chain joins TRBV7-3 and TRBJ2-1, with a tentative D call TRBD1 (6 bases). CDR3 length: 15 amino acids. V lost 5 bases to trimming and J lost 4 bases, with 15 bases between them. In germline, CDR1 is SGHTA, CDR2 FQGTGA. CDR3 sequence: CASSLAPGVYNEQFF. CDR3 DNA: TGTGCCAGCAGCCTTGCGCCAGGGGTGTACAATGAGCAGTTCTTC.

The chain is built from TRBV6-1 and TRBJ2-1; 16 nucleotides agree with TRBD2. CDR3 size: 16 residues. The V segment lost 7 bases and the J segment 7 bases; nucleotides outside the gene matches: 7. Germline CDR1 is MNHNS and CDR2 is SASEGT. The CDR3 reads CASNLGTSGRDNEQFF. Written as DNA, the CDR3 is TGTGCCAGCAACTTAGGGACTAGCGGGAGGGATAATGAGCAGTTCTTC.

This clonotype was seen at least ten times. The chain links TRBV7-9 to TRBJ2-1; weak D call: TRBD2 (7 bases). Trimming left V 4 bases short and J 7 bases short, with 23 bases between. The CDR3 is 17 residues long. Germline loops: CDR1 SEHNR, CDR2 FQNEAQ (reference sequence). DNA for the CDR3: TGTGCCAGCAGCTCAAGTCAAGCGGGACATGTTGTGAATGAGCAGTTCTTC. It encodes CASSSSQAGHVVNEQFF. Drawing the rest from reference TRBV7-9 and TRBJ2-1, the complete variable domain is DTGVSQNPRHKITKRGQNVTFRCDPISEHNRLYWYRQTLGQGPEFLTYFQNEAQLEKSRLLSDRFSAERPKGSFSTLEIQRTEQGDSAMYLCASSSSQAGHVVNEQFFGPGTRLTVL.

This clonotype was picked up many times. The chain is built from TRBV6-5 and TRBJ1-2; D call uncertain. Trimming shortened V by 2 bases and J by 4 bases, and 14 bases separated the two germline ends. The CDR3 is made up of 15 amino acids. Germline CDR1 is MNHEY and CDR2 is SVGAGI. The CDR3 loop is CASSYPVTTIYGYTF. CDR3 nucleotide sequence: TGTGCCAGCAGTTACCCGGTCACCACCATCTATGGCTACACCTTC.

This clonotype was seen more than once but under ten times. The V and J genes are TRBV19 and TRBJ1-5; no firm D call. The V and J ends lost 1 base and 5 bases respectively, with 9 bases between them. The length of the CDR3 is 14 residues. Germline CDR1 reads LNHDA; CDR2 reads SQIVND (reference sequence). CDR3 bases: TGTGCCAGTAGTATAGTTTTCGGGGATCAGCCCCAGCATTTT. This gives the protein CASSIVFGDQPQHF.

This clonotype has at least ten counts. The CDR3 region has the DNA TGTGCCAGCAACGACCCTACCGGGGAGCTGTTTTTT. Its protein product is CASNDPTGELFF. The V call is TRBV6-1, the J call TRBJ2-2; D remains unclear. CDR1 is MNHNS, CDR2 SASEGT, per germline. The V and J ends lost 7 bases and 5 bases respectively, with 8 bases between them. The CDR3 covers 12 residues.

This clonotype was observed many times. This chain connects TRBV7-6 to TRBJ2-7; D ambiguous. This CDR3 contains 14 residues. Germline V gives CDR1 SGHVS, CDR2 FNYEAQ. With 5 bases removed from V and 3 bases from J, the gap between germline ends came to 14 bases. The CDR3 nucleotides read TGTGCCAGCAGCCTGGACCCAGGCTACTACGAGCAGTACTTC. Translation gives CASSLDPGYYEQYF.

This clonotype was picked up many times. The chain joins TRBV7-2 to TRBJ1-6; D uncertain. V dropped 1 base and J dropped 9 bases, with 10 bases sitting between them. The length of the CDR3 is 14 residues. Germline V gene lookup returns CDR1 SGHTA and CDR2 FQGNSA. The CDR3 bases are TGTGCCAGCAGCTTAGTCGCTGCGACTTCACCCCTCCACTTT. Translating gives CASSLVAATSPLHF.

The chain uses TRBV29-1 and TRBJ1-1; the D gene is possibly TRBD1 (6 bases). CDR1 is SQVTM, CDR2 ANQGSEA, per germline. Deletions cut 5 bases from V and 6 bases from J, with 16 bases between. There are 13 residues in the CDR3. CDR3 amino acids: CSVWGGLGSEAFF. DNA for the CDR3: TGCAGCGTTTGGGGGGGGCTAGGCTCTGAAGCTTTCTTT.

This clonotype showed up just a few times. The gene calls are TRBV27 and TRBJ2-1, with unresolved D. This CDR3 is built from 12 residues. Looked up from germline, CDR1 is MNHEY and CDR2 is SMNVEV (reference sequence). Trimming shortened V by 6 bases and J by 0 bases, and 3 bases separated the two germline ends. This CDR3 reads CASRRSYNEQFF. The CDR3 DNA follows: TGTGCCAGCAGACGCTCCTACAATGAGCAGTTCTTC.

Concerning this clonotype: Given a much more abundant clone one base away, this may be a read error. This chain uses TRBV6-1 with TRBJ2-3, with TRBD1 identical over 10 bases. The V gene's germline CDR1 is MNHNS and CDR2 SASEGT. The CDR3 covers 17 residues. CDR3 protein: CAGRRRGQGRSTDTQYF. The CDR3 region has the DNA TGTGCCGGCAGGCGGAGGGGACAGGGGCGTAGCACAGATACGCAGTATTTT.

This clonotype was seen at least ten times. The chain joins TRBV30 to TRBJ1-1, with 7 nucleotides matching TRBD1. The germline gives CDR1 GTSNPN, CDR2 SVGIG (reference sequence). CDR3 length: 15 residues. V was clipped by 2 bases and J by 1 base; unmatched bases: 7. CDR3: CAWSLRTGGNTEAFF. In DNA form, the CDR3 reads TGTGCCTGGAGTCTCCGGACAGGCGGGAACACTGAAGCTTTCTTT.

This chain links TRBV14 with TRBJ2-1; 9 bases are a match to TRBD1. The CDR3 is made up of 17 amino acids. With 4 bases clipped from V and 7 bases from J, the junction kept 14 bases outside the gene matches. The V gene's germline CDR1 is SGHDN and CDR2 FVKESK. The CDR3 bases are TGTGCCAGCAGCCTAGAAACAGGGGGCCTCCCTATTAATGAGCAGTTCTTC. The encoded protein is CASSLETGGLPINEQFF. Full variable domain (outside the CDR3, taken from reference TRBV14 and TRBJ2-1): EAGVTQFPSHSVIEKGQTVTLRCDPISGHDNLYWYRRVMGKEIKFLLHFVKESKQDESGMPNNRFLAERTGGTYSTLKVQPAELEDSGVYFCASSLETGGLPINEQFFGPGTRLTVL.

This clonotype occurred a few times. This chain links TRBV13 with TRBJ2-1, with 9 bases lining up with TRBD2. The CDR3 is 16 amino acids. The junction had 7 bases not matched to a gene; V was cut back by 3 bases and J by 4 bases. The germline V gene has CDR1 PRHDT and CDR2 FYEKMQ (reference sequence). CDR3 in DNA: TGTGCCAGCAGCTTTTCTTTGCGGGGGGGTTACAATGAGCAGTTCTTC. Amino acids: CASSFSLRGGYNEQFF.

This clonotype came up many times. V and J are TRBV5-1 and TRBJ1-4; D is undetermined. V lost 0 bases to trimming and J lost 6 bases, with 9 bases between them. The CDR3 consists of 14 residues. CDR1 SGHRS and CDR2 YFSETQ come from the germline V gene. The CDR3: CASSLDPGDEKLFF. The CDR3 DNA is TGCGCCAGCAGCTTGGACCCTGGCGATGAAAAACTGTTTTTT. Full variable domain (outside the CDR3, taken from reference TRBV5-1 and TRBJ1-4): KAGVTQTPRYLIKTRGQQVTLSCSPISGHRSVSWYQQTPGQGLQFLFEYFSETQRNKGNFPGRFSGRQFSNSRSEMNVSTLELGDSALYLCASSLDPGDEKLFFGSGTQLSVL.

This clonotype turned up a few times. The chain uses TRBV12-3 or TRBV12-4 and TRBJ2-6; D not resolved. The CDR3 spans 13 residues. Trimming removed 5 bases from V and 4 bases from J, with 6 bases in between. CDR3 DNA: TGTGCCAGCAGTCGCGAGGGGGCCAACGTCCTGACTTTC. It yields the protein CASSREGANVLTF.

This chain links TRBV10-3 with TRBJ1-5; D is unclear. The CDR3 has 16 residues. V lost 1 base and J 3 bases, leaving 13 bases between the germline ends. Germline V gene lookup returns CDR1 ENHRY and CDR2 SYGVKD. CDR3 DNA sequence: TGTGCCATCAGTGAGTTCCAGCGATCGGACAATCAGCCCCAGCATTTT. Amino acid sequence: CAISEFQRSDNQPQHF.

This clonotype has ten or more counts. J is TRBJ2-7 and V is TRBV11-2; D is unclear. Trimming removed 5 bases from V and 6 bases from J, with 8 bases in between. Germline V gene lookup returns CDR1 SGHAT and CDR2 FQNNGV. CDR3 length: 11 residues. The CDR3 bases are TGTGCCAGCAGCAACCGCCCCGAGCAGTACTTC. It codes for CASSNRPEQYF.

The sample holds a few counts of this clonotype. A much bigger clone sits one base away, suggesting this may be a read error. The CDR3 sequence is CASSGFARSHNSPLHF. CDR3 coding DNA: TGTGCCAGCAGTGGATTCGCCCGCTCCCATAATTCACCCCTCCACTTT. The rearrangement joins TRBV2 to TRBJ1-6; D is uncertain. The CDR3 is 16 residues long. Per the germline V gene, CDR1 is SNHLY and CDR2 is FYNNEI.